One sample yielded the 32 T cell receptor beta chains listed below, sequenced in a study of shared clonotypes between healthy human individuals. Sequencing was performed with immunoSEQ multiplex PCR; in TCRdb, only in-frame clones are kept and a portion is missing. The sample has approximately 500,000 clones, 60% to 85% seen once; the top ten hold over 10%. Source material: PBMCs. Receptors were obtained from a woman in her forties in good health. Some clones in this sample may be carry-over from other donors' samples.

CDR3 sequence (DNA): TGTGCCAGCAGACCGGGACTAGCGGGAGGGTACAATGAGCAGTTCTTC. This gives the protein CASRPGLAGGYNEQFF. The gene calls are TRBV27 and TRBJ2-1; 16 nucleotides agree with TRBD2. CDR1 and CDR2 (germline): MNHEY, SMNVEV (reference sequence). V lost 6 bases, J lost 4 bases, and 3 bases stayed unmatched. The CDR3 has 16 residues.

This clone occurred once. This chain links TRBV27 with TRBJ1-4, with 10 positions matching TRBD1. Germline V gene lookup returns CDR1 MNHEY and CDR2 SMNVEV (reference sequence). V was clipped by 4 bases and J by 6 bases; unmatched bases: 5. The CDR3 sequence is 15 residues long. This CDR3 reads CASSSPGTGDEKLFF. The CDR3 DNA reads TGTGCCAGCAGTTCCCCCGGGACAGGGGATGAAAAACTGTTTTTT. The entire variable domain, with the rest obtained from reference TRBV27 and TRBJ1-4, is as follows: EAQVTQNPRYLITVTGKKLTVTCSQNMNHEYMSWYRQDPGLGLRQIYYSMNVEVTDKGDVPEGYKVSRKEKRNFPLILESPSPNQTSLYFCASSSPGTGDEKLFFGSGTQLSVL.

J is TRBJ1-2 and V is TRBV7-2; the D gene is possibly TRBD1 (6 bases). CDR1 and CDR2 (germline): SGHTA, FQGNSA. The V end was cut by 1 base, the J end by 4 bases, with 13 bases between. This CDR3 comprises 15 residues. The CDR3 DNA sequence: TGTGCCAGCAGCTTAGTGGCAGGGGACTCCTATGGCTACACCTTC. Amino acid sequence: CASSLVAGDSYGYTF.

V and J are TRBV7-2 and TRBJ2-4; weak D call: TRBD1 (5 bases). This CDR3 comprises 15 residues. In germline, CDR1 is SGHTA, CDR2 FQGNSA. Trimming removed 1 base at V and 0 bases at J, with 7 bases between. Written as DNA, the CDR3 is TGTGCCAGCAGCTTAGTAGGGGTAGCCAAAAACATTCAGTACTTC. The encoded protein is CASSLVGVAKNIQYF.

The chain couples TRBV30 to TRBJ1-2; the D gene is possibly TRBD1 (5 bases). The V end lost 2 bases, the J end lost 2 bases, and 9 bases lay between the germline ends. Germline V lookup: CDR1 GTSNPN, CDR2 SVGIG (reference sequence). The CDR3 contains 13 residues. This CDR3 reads CAWSLGENYGYTF. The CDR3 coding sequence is TGTGCCTGGAGTCTAGGGGAAAACTATGGCTACACCTTC.

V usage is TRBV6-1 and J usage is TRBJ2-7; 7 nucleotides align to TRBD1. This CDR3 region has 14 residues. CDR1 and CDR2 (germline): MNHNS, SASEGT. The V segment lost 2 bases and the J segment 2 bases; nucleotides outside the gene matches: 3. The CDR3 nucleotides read TGTGCCAGCAGTGAACTACAGGGGCCCTACGAGCAGTACTTC. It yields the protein CASSELQGPYEQYF.

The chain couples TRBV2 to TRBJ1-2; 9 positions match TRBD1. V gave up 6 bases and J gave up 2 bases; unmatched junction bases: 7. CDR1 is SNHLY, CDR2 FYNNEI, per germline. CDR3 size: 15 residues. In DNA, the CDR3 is TGTGCCAGCAGCGGGCGACAGGGGGAGAACTATGGCTACACCTTC. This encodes CASSGRQGENYGYTF.

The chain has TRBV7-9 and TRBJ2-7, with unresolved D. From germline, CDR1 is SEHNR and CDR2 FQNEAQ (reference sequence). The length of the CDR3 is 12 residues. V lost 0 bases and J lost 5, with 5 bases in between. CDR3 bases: TGTGCCAGCAGCTTAGCCCACCACGAGCAGTACTTC. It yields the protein CASSLAHHEQYF.

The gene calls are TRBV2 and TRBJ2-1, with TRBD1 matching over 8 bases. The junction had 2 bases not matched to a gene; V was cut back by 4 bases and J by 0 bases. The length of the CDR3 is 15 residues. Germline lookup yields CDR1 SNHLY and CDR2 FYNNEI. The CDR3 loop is CASSGQGPSYNEQFF. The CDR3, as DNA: TGTGCCAGCAGTGGACAGGGGCCCTCCTACAATGAGCAGTTCTTC.

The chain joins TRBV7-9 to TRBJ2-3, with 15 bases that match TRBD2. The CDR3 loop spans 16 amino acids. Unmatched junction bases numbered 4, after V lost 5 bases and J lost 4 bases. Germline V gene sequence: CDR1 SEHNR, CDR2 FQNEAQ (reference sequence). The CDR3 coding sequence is TGTGCCAGCAGCACGGGACTAGCGGGAGGTCCAGATACGCAGTATTTT. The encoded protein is CASSTGLAGGPDTQYF.

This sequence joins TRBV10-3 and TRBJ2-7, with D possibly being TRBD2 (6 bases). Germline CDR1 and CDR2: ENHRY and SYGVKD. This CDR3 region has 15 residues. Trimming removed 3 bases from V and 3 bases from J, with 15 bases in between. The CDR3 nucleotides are TGTGCCATCAGTGACTGGGACTTCACCGTCTACGAGCAGTACTTC. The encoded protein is CAISDWDFTVYEQYF.

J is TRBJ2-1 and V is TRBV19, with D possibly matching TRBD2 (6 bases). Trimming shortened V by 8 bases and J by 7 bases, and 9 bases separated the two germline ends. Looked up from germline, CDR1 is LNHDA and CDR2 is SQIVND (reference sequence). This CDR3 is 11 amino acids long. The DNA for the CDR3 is TGTGCCAGTTGGAGGGGTAATGAGCAGTTCTTC. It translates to CASWRGNEQFF.

CDR3 sequence: CASSAGTGGEAFF. In DNA, the CDR3 is TGCGCCAGCAGCGCCGGGACAGGGGGTGAAGCTTTCTTT. The chain combines TRBV5-1 with TRBJ1-1; 11 nucleotides agree with TRBD1. There are 13 residues in the CDR3. Trimming cost V 4 bases and J 7 bases; bases outside gene matches: 3. From germline, CDR1 is SGHRS and CDR2 YFSETQ.

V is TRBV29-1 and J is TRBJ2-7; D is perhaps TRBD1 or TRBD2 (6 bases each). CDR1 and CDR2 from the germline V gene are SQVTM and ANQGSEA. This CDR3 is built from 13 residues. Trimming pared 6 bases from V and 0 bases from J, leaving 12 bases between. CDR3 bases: TGCAGCGTCAGGAGGGACAACTCCTACGAGCAGTACTTC. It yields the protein CSVRRDNSYEQYF.

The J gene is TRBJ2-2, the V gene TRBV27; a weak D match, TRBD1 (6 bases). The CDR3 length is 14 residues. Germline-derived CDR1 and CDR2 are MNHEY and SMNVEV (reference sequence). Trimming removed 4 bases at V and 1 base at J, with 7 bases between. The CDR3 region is CASSWDKNTGELFF. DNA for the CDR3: TGTGCCAGCAGTTGGGACAAGAACACCGGGGAGCTGTTTTTT.

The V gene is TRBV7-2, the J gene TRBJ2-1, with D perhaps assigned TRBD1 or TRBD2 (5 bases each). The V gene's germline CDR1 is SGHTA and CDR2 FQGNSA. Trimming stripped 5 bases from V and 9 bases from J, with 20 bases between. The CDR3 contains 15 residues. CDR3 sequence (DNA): TGTGCCAGCAGCCAGGGAGCAATCCCTTTACGTGAGCAGTTCTTC. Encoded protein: CASSQGAIPLREQFF. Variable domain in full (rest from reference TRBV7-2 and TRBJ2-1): GAGVSQSPSNKVTEKGKDVELRCDPISGHTALYWYRQSLGQGLEFLIYFQGNSAPDKSGLPSDRFSAERTGGSVSTLTIQRTQQEDSAVYLCASSQGAIPLREQFFGPGTRLTVL.

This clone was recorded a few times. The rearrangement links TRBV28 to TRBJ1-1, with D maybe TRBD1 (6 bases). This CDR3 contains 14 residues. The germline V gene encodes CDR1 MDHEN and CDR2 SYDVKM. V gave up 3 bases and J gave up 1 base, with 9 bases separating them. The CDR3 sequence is CASSFGTKNTEAFF. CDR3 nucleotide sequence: TGTGCCAGCAGTTTCGGGACAAAGAACACTGAAGCTTTCTTT.

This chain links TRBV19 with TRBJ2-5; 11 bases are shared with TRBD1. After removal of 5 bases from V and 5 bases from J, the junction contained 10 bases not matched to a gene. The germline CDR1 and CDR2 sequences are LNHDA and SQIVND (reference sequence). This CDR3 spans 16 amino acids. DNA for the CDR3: TGTGCCAGTAGTGTGGGGACAGGGGGTTCAGGGGAGACCCAGTACTTC. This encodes CASSVGTGGSGETQYF.

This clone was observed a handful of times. CDR3 nucleotide sequence: TGTGCCAGCAGCTTAGCGGGAGGCACAGATACGCAGTATTTT. Translated, it gives CASSLAGGTDTQYF. This sequence joins TRBV7-6 and TRBJ2-3, with TRBD2 as a possible D gene (5 bases). The CDR3 has 14 residues. Germline-derived CDR1 and CDR2 are SGHVS and FNYEAQ. V lost 0 bases and J lost 1, with 5 bases in between.

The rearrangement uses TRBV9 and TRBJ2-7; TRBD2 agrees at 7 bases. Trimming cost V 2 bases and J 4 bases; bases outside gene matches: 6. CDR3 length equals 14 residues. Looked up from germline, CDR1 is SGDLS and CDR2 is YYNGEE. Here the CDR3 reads CASSVGGSQYEQYF. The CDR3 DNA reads TGTGCCAGCAGCGTTGGCGGGAGTCAGTACGAGCAGTACTTC.

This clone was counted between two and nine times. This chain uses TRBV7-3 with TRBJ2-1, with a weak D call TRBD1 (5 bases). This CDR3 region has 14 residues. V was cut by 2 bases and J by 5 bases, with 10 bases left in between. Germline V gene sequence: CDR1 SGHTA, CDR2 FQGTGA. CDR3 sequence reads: CASSLGQSNNEQFF. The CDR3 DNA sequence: TGTGCCAGCAGCTTAGGACAATCGAACAATGAGCAGTTCTTC. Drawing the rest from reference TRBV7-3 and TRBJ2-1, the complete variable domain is GAGVSQTPSNKVTEKGKYVELRCDPISGHTALYWYRQSLGQGPEFLIYFQGTGAADDSGLPNDRFFAVRPEGSVSTLKIQRTERGDSAVYLCASSLGQSNNEQFFGPGTRLTVL.

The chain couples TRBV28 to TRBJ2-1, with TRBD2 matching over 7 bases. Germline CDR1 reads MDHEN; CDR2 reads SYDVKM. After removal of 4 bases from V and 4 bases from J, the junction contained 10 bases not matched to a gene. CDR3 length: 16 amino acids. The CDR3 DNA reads TGTGCCAGCAGTTGGGCGGGAGAGGTGGGGTACAATGAGCAGTTCTTC. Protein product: CASSWAGEVGYNEQFF. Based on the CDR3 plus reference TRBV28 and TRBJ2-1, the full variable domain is DVKVTQSSRYLVKRTGEKVFLECVQDMDHENMFWYRQDPGLGLRLIYFSYDVKMKEKGDIPEGYSVSREKKERFSLILESASTNQTSMYLCASSWAGEVGYNEQFFGPGTRLTVL.

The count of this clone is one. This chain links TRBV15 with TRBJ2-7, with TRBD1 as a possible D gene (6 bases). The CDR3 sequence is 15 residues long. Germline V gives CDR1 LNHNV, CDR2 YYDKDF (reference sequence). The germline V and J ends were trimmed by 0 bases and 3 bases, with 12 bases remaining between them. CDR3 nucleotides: TGTGCCACCAGCAGAGATATAGGGGGTCGCTACGAGCAGTACTTC. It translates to CATSRDIGGRYEQYF.

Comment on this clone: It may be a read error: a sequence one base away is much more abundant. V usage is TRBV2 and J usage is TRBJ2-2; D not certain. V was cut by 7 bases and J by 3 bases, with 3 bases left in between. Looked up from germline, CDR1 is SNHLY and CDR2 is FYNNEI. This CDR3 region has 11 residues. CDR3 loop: CASKDTGELFF. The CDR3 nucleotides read TGTGCCAGCAAGGACACCGGGGAGCTGTTTTTT.

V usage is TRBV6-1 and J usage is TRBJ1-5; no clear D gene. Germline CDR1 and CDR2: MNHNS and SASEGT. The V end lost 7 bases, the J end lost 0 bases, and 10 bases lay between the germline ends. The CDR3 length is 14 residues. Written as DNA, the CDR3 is TGTGCCAGCATTGGTGCCAATAGCAATCAGCCCCAGCATTTT. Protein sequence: CASIGANSNQPQHF.

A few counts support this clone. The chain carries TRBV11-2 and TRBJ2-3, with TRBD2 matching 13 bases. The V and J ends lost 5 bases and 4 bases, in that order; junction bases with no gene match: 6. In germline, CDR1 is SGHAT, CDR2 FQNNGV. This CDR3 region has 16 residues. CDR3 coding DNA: TGTGCCAGCAGCCCAGGACTAGCGGGAGCGGCAGATACGCAGTATTTT. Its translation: CASSPGLAGAADTQYF.

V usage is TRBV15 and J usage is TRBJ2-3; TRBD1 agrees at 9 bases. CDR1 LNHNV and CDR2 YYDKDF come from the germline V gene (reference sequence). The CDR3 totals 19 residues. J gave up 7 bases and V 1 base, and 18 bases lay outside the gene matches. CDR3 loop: CATSRVLKPGQGGRHTQYF. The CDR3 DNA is TGTGCCACCAGCAGAGTATTAAAACCGGGACAGGGAGGTAGGCATACGCAGTATTTT. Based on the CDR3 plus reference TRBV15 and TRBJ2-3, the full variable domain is DAMVIQNPRYQVTQFGKPVTLSCSQTLNHNVMYWYQQKSSQAPKLLFHYYDKDFNNEADTPDNFQSRRPNTSFCFLDIRSPGLGDTAMYLCATSRVLKPGQGGRHTQYFGPGTRLTVL.

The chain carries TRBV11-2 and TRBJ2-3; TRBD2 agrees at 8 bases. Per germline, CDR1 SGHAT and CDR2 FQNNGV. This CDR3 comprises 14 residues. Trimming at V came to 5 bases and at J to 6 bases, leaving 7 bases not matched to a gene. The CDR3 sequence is CASSPAAGVDTQYF. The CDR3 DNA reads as TGTGCCAGCAGCCCCGCAGCGGGAGTGGATACGCAGTATTTT.

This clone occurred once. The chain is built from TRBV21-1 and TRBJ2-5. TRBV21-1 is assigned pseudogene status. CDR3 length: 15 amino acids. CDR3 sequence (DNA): TGTGCCAGCAGCAATGTGGCAGCCCCGCAAGAGACCCAGTACTTC. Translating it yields CASSNVAAPQETQYF.

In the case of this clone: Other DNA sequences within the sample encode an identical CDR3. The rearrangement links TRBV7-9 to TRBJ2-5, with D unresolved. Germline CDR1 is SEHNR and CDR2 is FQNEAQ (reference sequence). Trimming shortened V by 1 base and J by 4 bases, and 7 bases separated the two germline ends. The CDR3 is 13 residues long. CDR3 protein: CASSLVGGETQYF. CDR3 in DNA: TGTGCCAGCAGCTTAGTCGGCGGAGAGACCCAGTACTTC.

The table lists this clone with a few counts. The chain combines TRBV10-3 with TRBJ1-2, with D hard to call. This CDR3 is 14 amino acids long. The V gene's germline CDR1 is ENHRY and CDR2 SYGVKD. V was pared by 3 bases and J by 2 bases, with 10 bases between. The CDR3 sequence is CAISDGLGNYGYTF. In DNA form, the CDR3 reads TGTGCCATCAGTGACGGCCTCGGCAACTATGGCTACACCTTC.

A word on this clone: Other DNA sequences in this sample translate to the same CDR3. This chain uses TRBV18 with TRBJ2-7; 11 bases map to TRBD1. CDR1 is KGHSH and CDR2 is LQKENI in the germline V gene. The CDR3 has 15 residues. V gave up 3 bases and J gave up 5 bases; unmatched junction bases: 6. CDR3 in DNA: TGTGCCAGCTCACCCCCGGGACAGGGGGGAAACGAGCAGTACTTC. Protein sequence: CASSPPGQGGNEQYF.